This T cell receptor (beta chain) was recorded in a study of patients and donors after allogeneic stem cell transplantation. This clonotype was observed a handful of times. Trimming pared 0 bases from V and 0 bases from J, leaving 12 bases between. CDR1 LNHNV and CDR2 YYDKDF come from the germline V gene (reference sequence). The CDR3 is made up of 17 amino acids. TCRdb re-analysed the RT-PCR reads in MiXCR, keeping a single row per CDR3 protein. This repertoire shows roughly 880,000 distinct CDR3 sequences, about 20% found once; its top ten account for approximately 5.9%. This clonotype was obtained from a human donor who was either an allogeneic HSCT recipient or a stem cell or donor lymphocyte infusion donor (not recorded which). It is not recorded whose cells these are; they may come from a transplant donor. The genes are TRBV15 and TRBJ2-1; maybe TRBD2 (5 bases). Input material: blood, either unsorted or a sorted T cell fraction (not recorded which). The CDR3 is CATSREGGWSSYNEQFF. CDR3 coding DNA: TGTGCCACCAGCAGAGAAGGAGGCTGGAGCTCCTACAATGAGCAGTTCTTC.